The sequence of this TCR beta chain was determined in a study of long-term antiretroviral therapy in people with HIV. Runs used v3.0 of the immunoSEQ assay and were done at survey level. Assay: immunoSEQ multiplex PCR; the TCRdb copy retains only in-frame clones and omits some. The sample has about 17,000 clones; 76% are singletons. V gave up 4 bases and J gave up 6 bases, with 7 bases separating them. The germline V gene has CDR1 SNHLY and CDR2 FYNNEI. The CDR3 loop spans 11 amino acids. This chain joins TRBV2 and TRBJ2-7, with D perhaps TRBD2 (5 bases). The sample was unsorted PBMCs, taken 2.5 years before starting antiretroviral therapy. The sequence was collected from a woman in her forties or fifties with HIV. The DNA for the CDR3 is TGTGCCAGCAGTGTCCGGGGCGAGCAGTACTTC. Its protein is CASSVRGEQYF.